Listed here are 4 T cell receptor beta chains from one sample, sequenced in a study of blood T cell repertoires in COVID-19. Produced via immunoSEQ multiplex PCR; TCRdb's table is partial and in-frame only. Of around 450,000 clones listed, about nine tenths were seen once; the top ten hold roughly 0.66%. The source material was PBMCs or T cells enriched from blood (not recorded which). All receptors come from a man younger than 35 who had recovered from COVID-19.

This chain joins TRBV5-1 and TRBJ1-2; possibly TRBD1 for D (5 bases). The germline gives CDR1 SGHRS, CDR2 YFSETQ. Between the trimmed V and J ends, which lost 1 base and 4 bases, there was a span of 8 bases. CDR3 length equals 13 residues. The CDR3, as DNA: TGCGCCAGCAGCTTGACAGGTCTCTATGGCTACACCTTC. The encoded protein is CASSLTGLYGYTF.

The rearrangement uses TRBV5-1 and TRBJ1-6, with 7 bases that match TRBD1. Germline CDR1 is SGHRS and CDR2 is YFSETQ. The V gene end was trimmed by 4 bases and the J gene end by 8 bases; junction bases not matched to a gene: 9. The CDR3 spans 15 residues. Here the CDR3 DNA reads TGCGCCAGCAGCCAAGGGACAGACTTTTATTCACCCCTCCACTTT. This codes for CASSQGTDFYSPLHF.

J is TRBJ2-5 and V is TRBV29-1, with unresolved D. Germline loops: CDR1 SQVTM, CDR2 ANQGSEA. The V end lost 6 bases, the J end lost 2 bases, and 16 bases lay between the germline ends. This CDR3 is built from 14 residues. CDR3 region: CSVESRAIQETQYF. CDR3 sequence (DNA): TGCAGCGTAGAGAGTCGAGCGATACAAGAGACCCAGTACTTC.

The chain recombines TRBV18 with TRBJ2-5; 8 bases are shared with TRBD1. CDR1 and CDR2 (germline): KGHSH, LQKENI. The CDR3 is 18 amino acids. With V trimmed by 3 bases and J by 4 bases, 16 bases remained unmatched. CDR3 DNA sequence: TGTGCCAGCTCACCCCTGATAGGACAGGGATTGGCACGAGAGACCCAGTACTTC. Its translation: CASSPLIGQGLARETQYF.